The rows below give T cell receptor beta chains drawn from one sample of a study of T cell responses to AZD1222 COVID-19 vaccine. TCRdb's table, derived via immunoSEQ multiplex PCR, lists solely in-frame clones and lacks some. The profile shows some 150,000 clones, more than 70% of them singletons. The sample in question was peripheral blood, obtained on day 0 of AZD1222 vaccination. These receptors were taken from an adult in good health. The CDR3 runs from the conserved cysteine through the conserved F or W. A D gene is named only where the DNA matches it firmly. Where a row states a size, it is once, few, many or the class of an expanded clone; other rows omit it.

CDR3 length	D gene	J gene	V gene	clone size	CDR3 protein	CDR3 DNA
16	TRBD2	TRBJ2-2	TRBV9	-	CASSQRGLASSGELFF	TGTGCCAGCAGCCAGCGCGGACTAGCGAGCTCCGGGGAGCTGTTTTTT
17	-	TRBJ1-1	TRBV3-1/TRBV3-2	-	CASSQDSRRTGDTEAFF	TGTGCCAGCAGCCAAGATAGTCGACGGACCGGAGACACTGAAGCTTTCTTT
17	TRBD1	TRBJ1-1	TRBV18	once	CASSPSGTGARGTEAFF	TGTGCCAGCTCACCCTCCGGGACAGGGGCCCGGGGAACTGAAGCTTTCTTT
21	-	TRBJ1-1	TRBV21-1	-	CASTPGAVKTRRAGENTEAFF	TGTGCCAGCACCCCCGGGGCGGTTAAGACGAGAAGGGCAGGGGAGAACACTGAAGCTTTCTTT
16	TRBD1	TRBJ1-1	TRBV5-8	-	CASSWARGTVNTEAFF	TGTGCCAGCAGCTGGGCCAGGGGGACAGTTAACACTGAAGCTTTCTTT
16	-	TRBJ1-5	TRBV7-8	-	CASSLNSGELNQPQHF	TGTGCCAGCAGCTTGAACTCAGGAGAGTTAAATCAGCCCCAGCATTTT
17	-	TRBJ1-1	TRBV4-3	-	CASSQDLDWRMNTEAFF	TGCGCCAGCAGCCAAGATCTCGACTGGCGTATGAACACTGAAGCTTTCTTT
11	-	TRBJ1-2	TRBV21-1	-	CASSLWGGYTF	TGTGCCAGCAGCTTATGGGGTGGCTACACCTTC
12	-	TRBJ2-5	TRBV5-4	few	CASSPLGEFQYF	TGTGCCAGCAGCCCCCTCGGAGAATTCCAGTACTTC
13	TRBD2	TRBJ2-7	TRBV28	-	CASRTSGIYEQYF	TGTGCCAGCAGGACTAGCGGGATCTACGAGCAGTACTTC
17	-	TRBJ2-1	TRBV15	-	CATSKWDGPTLYNEQFF	TGTGCCACCAGCAAATGGGACGGACCGACCCTCTACAATGAGCAGTTCTTC
12	-	TRBJ1-1	TRBV19	-	CASVAVNTEAFF	TGTGCCAGTGTAGCTGTGAACACTGAAGCTTTCTTT
12	-	TRBJ2-3	TRBV6-5	-	CASSYNQNTQYF	TGTGCCAGCAGTTATAATCAGAATACGCAGTATTTT
17	-	TRBJ2-1	TRBV6-1	-	CASSESQGWLSYNEQFF	TGTGCCAGCAGTGAATCCCAGGGGTGGCTCTCCTACAATGAGCAGTTCTTC
15	TRBD2	TRBJ2-3	TRBV7-8	-	CASSLPSGGTDTQYF	TGTGCCAGCAGCTTACCTAGCGGGGGCACAGATACGCAGTATTTT
14	-	TRBJ1-1	TRBV3-1/TRBV3-2	-	CASARKGRNTEAFF	TGTGCCAGCGCACGCAAGGGAAGGAACACTGAAGCTTTCTTT
12	-	TRBJ1-2	TRBV6-2/TRBV6-3	-	CASSLTGYGYTF	TGTGCCAGCAGTTTAACAGGCTATGGCTACACCTTC
14	-	TRBJ2-7	TRBV19	-	CASSRLGDGPEQYF	TGTGCCAGTAGTCGGTTGGGTGACGGGCCCGAGCAGTACTTC
13	-	TRBJ1-3	TRBV19	-	CASTRDMVAPIYF	TGTGCCAGTACCCGGGACATGGTGGCACCCATATATTTT
11	-	TRBJ1-4	TRBV6-5	-	CAWGDGEKLFF	TGTGCCTGGGGGGACGGTGAAAAACTGTTTTTT
13	-	TRBJ2-1	TRBV20-1	-	CSASDPGRGEQFF	TGCAGTGCGAGTGACCCGGGGAGAGGGGAGCAGTTCTTC
15	-	TRBJ1-1	TRBV7-9	-	CASSSTAGPNTEAFF	TGTGCCAGCAGCTCGACGGCAGGACCAAACACTGAAGCTTTCTTT
16	-	TRBJ2-7	TRBV5-4	-	CASSPWTVNRTWRQYF	TGTGCCAGCAGCCCGTGGACCGTCAACCGGACTTGGAGGCAGTACTTC
15	-	TRBJ1-5	TRBV27	-	CASSPKTYSNQPQHF	TGTGCCAGCAGTCCCAAAACATATAGCAATCAGCCCCAGCATTTT
16	TRBD1	TRBJ1-6	TRBV5-1	-	CASSGQGVRSSSPLHF	TGCGCCAGCAGCGGACAGGGGGTTCGATCTAGTTCACCCCTCCACTTT
14	-	TRBJ1-5	TRBV7-9	-	CASSRTGSGQPQHF	TGTGCCAGCAGCCGCACAGGGTCAGGACAGCCCCAGCATTTT
15	TRBD2	TRBJ2-5	TRBV5-1	-	CASSLWTSGQETQYF	TGCGCCAGCAGCTTATGGACTAGCGGCCAAGAGACCCAGTACTTC
12	-	TRBJ2-1	TRBV7-9	few	CASSLDTNEQFF	TGTGCCAGCAGCCTTGACACCAATGAGCAGTTCTTC
15	-	TRBJ1-5	TRBV19	-	CASNSMGGGNQPQHF	TGTGCCAGTAACTCAATGGGGGGAGGCAATCAGCCCCAGCATTTT
14	-	TRBJ2-3	TRBV5-4	-	CASSFAGSTDTQYF	TGTGCCAGCAGCTTCGCCGGATCCACAGATACGCAGTATTTT
16	TRBD1	TRBJ2-3	TRBV7-2	-	CASSFYRGPSTDTQYF	TGTGCCAGCAGCTTTTACAGGGGGCCGAGCACAGATACGCAGTATTTT
15	TRBD2	TRBJ2-5	TRBV5-8	once	CASSFRTSGRETQYF	TGTGCCAGCAGCTTTCGGACTAGCGGGAGGGAGACCCAGTACTTC
18	-	TRBJ1-5	TRBV2	few	CASSRDIPRTASGQPQHF	TGTGCCAGCAGCCGGGACATCCCCCGCACGGCGTCGGGACAGCCCCAGCATTTT
15	TRBD2	TRBJ2-7	TRBV13	-	CASSESGRASYEQYF	TGTGCCAGCAGCGAGAGCGGGAGGGCCTCCTACGAGCAGTACTTC
17	-	TRBJ2-1	TRBV7-2	-	CASSLNKGDLPYNEQFF	TGTGCCAGCAGCTTAAATAAGGGGGACCTTCCCTACAATGAGCAGTTCTTC
15	TRBD2	TRBJ2-1	TRBV24-1	-	CATSDWLAGDNEQFF	TGTGCCACCAGTGATTGGCTAGCGGGAGACAATGAGCAGTTCTTC
16	TRBD2	TRBJ2-1	TRBV4-1	once	CASSQDSLAGVSEQFF	TGCGCCAGCAGCCAAGATAGCCTAGCGGGAGTTTCTGAGCAGTTCTTC
11	-	TRBJ2-1	TRBV6-6	-	CASSGNNEQFF	TGTGCCAGCAGCGGTAACAATGAGCAGTTCTTC
13	-	TRBJ2-3	TRBV25-1	-	CASRPEGMDTQYF	TGTGCCAGCCGCCCCGAGGGGATGGATACGCAGTATTTT
21	TRBD1	TRBJ1-1	TRBV28	-	CASSLRGLARTGEFDHTEAFF	TGTGCCAGCAGCTTACGGGGGCTGGCGCGGACAGGGGAGTTCGATCATACTGAAGCTTTCTTT
12	-	TRBJ1-5	TRBV28	-	CASSPTNQPQHF	TGTGCCAGCAGTCCCACAAATCAGCCCCAGCATTTT
14	TRBD1	TRBJ2-7	TRBV11-2	-	CASSSRTGPYEQYF	TGTGCCAGCAGCTCCCGGACAGGGCCCTACGAGCAGTACTTC
21	TRBD2	TRBJ2-3	TRBV4-3	-	CASSQDGGPGLAGGPGDTQYF	TGCGCCAGCAGCCAAGACGGGGGACCGGGACTAGCGGGAGGGCCAGGGGATACGCAGTATTTT
17	TRBD2	TRBJ2-1	TRBV7-9	-	CASSLAALADSYNEQFF	TGTGCCAGCAGCTTAGCGGCTCTAGCGGACTCCTACAATGAGCAGTTCTTC
15	TRBD1	TRBJ2-2	TRBV7-7	-	CASSSDRGGTGELFF	TGTGCTAGCAGCTCGGACAGGGGTGGCACCGGGGAGCTGTTTTTT
14	TRBD1	TRBJ1-2	TRBV7-2	-	CASFRTGNNYGYTF	TGTGCCAGCTTCCGGACAGGGAACAACTATGGCTACACCTTC
13	-	TRBJ1-5	TRBV30	-	CAWSVARGQPQHF	TGTGCCTGGAGTGTCGCCCGAGGACAGCCCCAGCATTTT
16	TRBD2	TRBJ2-5	TRBV28	-	CASSLPGLAEGETQYF	TGTGCCAGCAGTTTACCAGGACTAGCGGAAGGGGAGACCCAGTACTTC
14	-	TRBJ2-3	TRBV29-1	once	CSVEWLVRTDTQYF	TGCAGCGTTGAATGGTTGGTAAGGACAGATACGCAGTATTTT
14	-	TRBJ2-7	TRBV28	-	CASSLPQDYYEQYF	TGTGCCAGCAGCCTGCCACAGGACTACTACGAGCAGTACTTC
13	-	TRBJ1-5	TRBV7-9	-	CASSLSPGQPQHF	TGTGCCAGCAGCTTATCCCCAGGCCAGCCCCAGCATTTT
14	TRBD1	TRBJ1-1	TRBV6-1	-	CASSVGQLNTEAFF	TGTGCCAGCAGTGTGGGACAGTTGAACACTGAAGCTTTCTTT
13	-	TRBJ2-1	TRBV9	-	CASSVGTRNEQFF	TGTGCCAGCAGCGTAGGGACACGCAATGAGCAGTTCTTC
19	-	TRBJ1-6	TRBV21-1	few	CASTCTRRGGISYNSPLHF	TGTGCCAGCACCTGCACCAGGCGGGGGGGCATTTCCTATAATTCACCCCTCCACTTT